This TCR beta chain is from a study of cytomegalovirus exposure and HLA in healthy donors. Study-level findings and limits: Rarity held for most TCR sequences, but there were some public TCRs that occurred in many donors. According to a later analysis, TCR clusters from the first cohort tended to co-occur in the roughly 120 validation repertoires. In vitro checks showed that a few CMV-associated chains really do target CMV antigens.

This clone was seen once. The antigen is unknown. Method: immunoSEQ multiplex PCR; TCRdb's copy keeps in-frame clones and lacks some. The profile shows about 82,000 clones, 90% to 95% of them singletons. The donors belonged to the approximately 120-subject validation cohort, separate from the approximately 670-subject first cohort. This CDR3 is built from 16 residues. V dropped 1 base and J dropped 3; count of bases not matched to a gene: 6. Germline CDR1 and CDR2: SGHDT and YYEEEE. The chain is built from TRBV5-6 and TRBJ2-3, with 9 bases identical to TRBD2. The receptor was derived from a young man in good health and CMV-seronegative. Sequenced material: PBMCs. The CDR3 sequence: CASSLWGSGRTDTQYF. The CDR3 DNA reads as TGTGCCAGCAGCTTGTGGGGTAGCGGGAGAACAGATACGCAGTATTTT.